What follows describes a single T cell receptor beta chain. Germline trimming cut 7 bases from V and 6 bases from J; bases unmatched to any gene: 10. The CDR3 extends over 14 amino acids. Per germline, CDR1 SGHNT and CDR2 YYREEE (reference sequence). The sample originates from a study of control samples from healthy donors and cancer patients. Produced via immunoSEQ multiplex PCR; TCRdb's table is partial and in-frame only. The sample shows 150,000 to 200,000 clones, around 90% of them seen only once. The rearrangement uses TRBV5-4 and TRBJ1-3; 7 positions match TRBD1. The source material was blood. The origin of this receptor is a man aged 30 to 39 in good health. In DNA, the CDR3 is TGTGCCAGCCGTAGGGGGCTGGACGAAAACACCATATATTTT. This codes for CASRRGLDENTIYF.